This T cell receptor beta chain was observed in a study of T cell responses to AZD1222 COVID-19 vaccine. Notes on the study in general: Nearly half of spike-specific TCRs reportedly go after variant regions that carry no mutations. Breadth and depth of Spike-specific TCRs rose after two AZD1222 doses. Donors were chiefly white British, with a greater number of females, and clonal diversity was perhaps underestimated.

Here immunoSEQ multiplex PCR was the method, and the copy in TCRdb shows in-frame clones only, minus some. The sample lists 70,000 or so clones; over 75% were seen once. Comment on this clone: Its target is unknown.

The V gene lost 8 bases and the J gene lost 1 base, with 8 bases spanning the gap. CDR1 and CDR2 (germline): MDHEN, SYDVKM. CDR3 length equals 12 residues. The sample was peripheral blood, taken on day 0 of AZD1222 vaccination. The receptor's source is an adult in good health. This sequence joins TRBV28 and TRBJ1-1; no firm D call. CDR3 sequence reads: CASRVRNTEAFF. In nucleotides, the CDR3 is TGTGCCAGCCGAGTCCGGAACACTGAAGCTTTCTTT.